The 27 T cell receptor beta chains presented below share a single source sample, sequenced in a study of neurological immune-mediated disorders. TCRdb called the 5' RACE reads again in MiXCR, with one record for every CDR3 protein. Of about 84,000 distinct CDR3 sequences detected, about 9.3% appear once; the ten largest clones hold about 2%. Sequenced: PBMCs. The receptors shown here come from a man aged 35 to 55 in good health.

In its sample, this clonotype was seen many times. The CDR3 sequence: CASSYSAANYGYTF. DNA for the CDR3: TGTGCCAGCAGTTACTCCGCAGCTAACTATGGCTACACCTTC. J is TRBJ1-2 and V is TRBV6-5; D gene ambiguous. The length of the CDR3 is 14 residues. Germline-derived CDR1 and CDR2 are MNHEY and SVGAGI. Trimming left V 0 bases short and J 0 bases short, with 5 bases between.

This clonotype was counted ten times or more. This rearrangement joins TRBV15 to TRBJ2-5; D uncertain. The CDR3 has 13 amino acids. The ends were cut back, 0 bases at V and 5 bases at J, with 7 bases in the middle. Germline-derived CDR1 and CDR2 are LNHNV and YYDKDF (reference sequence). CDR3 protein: CATSRDLRETQYF. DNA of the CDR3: TGTGCCACCAGCAGAGACCTCCGGGAGACCCAGTACTTC.

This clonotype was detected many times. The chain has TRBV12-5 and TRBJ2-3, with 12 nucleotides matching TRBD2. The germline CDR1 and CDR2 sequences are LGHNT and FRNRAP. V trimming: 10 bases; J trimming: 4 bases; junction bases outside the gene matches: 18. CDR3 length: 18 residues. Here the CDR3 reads CAKRKPASGGATADTQYF. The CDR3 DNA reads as TGTGCTAAGCGAAAACCCGCTAGCGGGGGGGCTACGGCAGATACGCAGTATTTT.

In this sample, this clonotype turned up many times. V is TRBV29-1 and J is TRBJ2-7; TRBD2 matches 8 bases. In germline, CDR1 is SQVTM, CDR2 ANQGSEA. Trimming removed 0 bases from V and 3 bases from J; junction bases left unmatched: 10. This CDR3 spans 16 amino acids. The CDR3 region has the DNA TGCAGCGTTGAAGATCGAGGAAGCGGGGGTGTCTACGAGCAGTACTTC. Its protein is CSVEDRGSGGVYEQYF.

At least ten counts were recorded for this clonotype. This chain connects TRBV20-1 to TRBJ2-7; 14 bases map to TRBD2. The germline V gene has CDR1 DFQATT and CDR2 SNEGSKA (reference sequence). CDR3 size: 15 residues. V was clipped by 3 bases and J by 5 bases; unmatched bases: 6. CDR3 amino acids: CSARGTSGSLHEQYF. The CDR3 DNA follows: TGCAGTGCTAGGGGGACTAGCGGGAGCTTGCACGAGCAGTACTTC.

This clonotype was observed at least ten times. This chain's CDR3 is CSVEEPRDSSYEQYF. In nucleotides, the CDR3 is TGCAGCGTTGAAGAACCCCGCGACAGTTCCTACGAGCAGTACTTC. The chain employs TRBV29-1 and TRBJ2-7, with D tentatively TRBD1 (5 bases). CDR1 is SQVTM and CDR2 is ANQGSEA in the germline V gene. The germline V and J ends were trimmed by 0 bases and 1 base, with 13 bases remaining between them. The CDR3 contains 15 residues.

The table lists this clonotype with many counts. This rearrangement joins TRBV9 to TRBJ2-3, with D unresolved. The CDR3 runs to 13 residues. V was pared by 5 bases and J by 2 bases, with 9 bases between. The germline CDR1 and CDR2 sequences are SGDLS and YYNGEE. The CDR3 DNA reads TGTGCCAGCAGTCTCATCCCCACAGATACGCAGTATTTT. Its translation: CASSLIPTDTQYF.

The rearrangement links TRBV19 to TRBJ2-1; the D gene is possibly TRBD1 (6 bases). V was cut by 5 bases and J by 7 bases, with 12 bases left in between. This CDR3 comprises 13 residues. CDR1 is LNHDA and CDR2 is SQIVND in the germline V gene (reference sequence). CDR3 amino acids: CASSPQRGNEQFF. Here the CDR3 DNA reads TGTGCCAGTAGTCCTCAAAGGGGGAATGAGCAGTTCTTC.

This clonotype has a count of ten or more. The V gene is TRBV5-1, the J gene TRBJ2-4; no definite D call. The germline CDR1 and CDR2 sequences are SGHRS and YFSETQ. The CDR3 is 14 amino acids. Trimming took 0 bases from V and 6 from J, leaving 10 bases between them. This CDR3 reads CASSLDRVPNIQYF. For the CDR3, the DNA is TGCGCCAGCAGCTTGGATCGGGTTCCAAACATTCAGTACTTC.

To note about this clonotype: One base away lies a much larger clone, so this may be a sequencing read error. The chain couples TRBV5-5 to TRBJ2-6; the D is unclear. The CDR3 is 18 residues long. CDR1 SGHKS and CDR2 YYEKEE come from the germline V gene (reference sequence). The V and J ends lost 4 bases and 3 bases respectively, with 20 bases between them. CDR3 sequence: CASSRPESAPFGANVLTF. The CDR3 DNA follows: TGTGCCAGCAGCCGGCCCGAGAGCGCCCCCTTTGGGGCCAACGTCCTGACTTTC. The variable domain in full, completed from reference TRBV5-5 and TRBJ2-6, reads DAGVTQSPTHLIKTRGQQVTLRCSPISGHKSVSWYQQVLGQGPQFIFQYYEKEERGRGNFPDRFSARQFPNYSSELNVNALLLGDSALYLCASSRPESAPFGANVLTFGAGSRLTVL.

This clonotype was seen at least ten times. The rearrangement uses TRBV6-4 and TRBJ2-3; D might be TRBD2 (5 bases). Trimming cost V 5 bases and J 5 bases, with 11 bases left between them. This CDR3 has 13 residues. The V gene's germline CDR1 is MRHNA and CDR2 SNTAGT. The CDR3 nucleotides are TGTGCCAGCAGTATCCTAGCTGGAGATACGCAGTATTTT. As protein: CASSILAGDTQYF.

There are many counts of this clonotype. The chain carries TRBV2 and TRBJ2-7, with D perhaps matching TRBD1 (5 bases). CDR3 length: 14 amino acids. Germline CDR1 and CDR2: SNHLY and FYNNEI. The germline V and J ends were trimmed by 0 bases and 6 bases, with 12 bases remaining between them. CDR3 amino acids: CASSEALDRPEQYF. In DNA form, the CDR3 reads TGTGCCAGCAGTGAAGCGCTTGACAGACCCGAGCAGTACTTC.

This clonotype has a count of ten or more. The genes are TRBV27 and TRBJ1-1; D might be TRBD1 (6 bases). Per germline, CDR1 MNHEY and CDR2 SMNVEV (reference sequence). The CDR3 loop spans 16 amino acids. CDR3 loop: CVWLGAGAQMNTEAFF. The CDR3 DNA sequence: TGTGTCTGGCTGGGGGCGGGGGCTCAGATGAACACTGAAGCTTTCTTT.

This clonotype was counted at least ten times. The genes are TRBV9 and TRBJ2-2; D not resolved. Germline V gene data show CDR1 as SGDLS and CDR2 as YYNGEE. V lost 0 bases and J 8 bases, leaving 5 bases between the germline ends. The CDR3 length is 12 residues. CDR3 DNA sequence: TGTGCCAGCAGCGTAGTGGGAGGGGAGCTGTTTTTT. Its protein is CASSVVGGELFF.

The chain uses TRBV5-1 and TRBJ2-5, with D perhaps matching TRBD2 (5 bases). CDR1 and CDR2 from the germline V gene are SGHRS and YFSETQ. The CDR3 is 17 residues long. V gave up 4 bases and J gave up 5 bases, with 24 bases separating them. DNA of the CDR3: TGCGCCAGCAGCGTAACCGGGGTTCCCCCGGGTCAGGAGACCCAGTACTTC. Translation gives CASSVTGVPPGQETQYF. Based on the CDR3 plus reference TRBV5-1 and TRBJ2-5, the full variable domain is KAGVTQTPRYLIKTRGQQVTLSCSPISGHRSVSWYQQTPGQGLQFLFEYFSETQRNKGNFPGRFSGRQFSNSRSEMNVSTLELGDSALYLCASSVTGVPPGQETQYFGPGTRLLVL.

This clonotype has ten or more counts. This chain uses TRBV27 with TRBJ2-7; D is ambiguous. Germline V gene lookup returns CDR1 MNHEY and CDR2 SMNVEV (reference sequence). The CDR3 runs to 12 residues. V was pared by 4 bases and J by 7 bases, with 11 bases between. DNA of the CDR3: TGTGCCAGCAGTTCGGTAGGTAGAGAGCAGTACTTC. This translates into CASSSVGREQYF.

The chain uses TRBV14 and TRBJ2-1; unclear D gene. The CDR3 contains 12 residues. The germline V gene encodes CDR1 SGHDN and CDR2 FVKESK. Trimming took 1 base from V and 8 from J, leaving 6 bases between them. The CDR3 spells CASSQGPHEQFF. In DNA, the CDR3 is TGTGCCAGCAGCCAAGGGCCTCATGAGCAGTTCTTC.

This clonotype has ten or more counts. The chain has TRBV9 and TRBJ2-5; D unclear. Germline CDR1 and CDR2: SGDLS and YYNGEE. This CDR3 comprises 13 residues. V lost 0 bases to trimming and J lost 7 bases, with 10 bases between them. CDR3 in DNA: TGTGCCAGCAGCGTAGGCCCCGAAGGGACCCAGTACTTC. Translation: CASSVGPEGTQYF.

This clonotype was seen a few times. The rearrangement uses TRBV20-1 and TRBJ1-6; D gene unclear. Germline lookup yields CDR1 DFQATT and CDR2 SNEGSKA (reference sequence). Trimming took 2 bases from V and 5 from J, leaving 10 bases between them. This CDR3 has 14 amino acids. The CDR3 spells CSARSPGNNSPLHF. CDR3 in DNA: TGCAGTGCTAGAAGTCCGGGTAATAATTCACCCCTCCACTTT.

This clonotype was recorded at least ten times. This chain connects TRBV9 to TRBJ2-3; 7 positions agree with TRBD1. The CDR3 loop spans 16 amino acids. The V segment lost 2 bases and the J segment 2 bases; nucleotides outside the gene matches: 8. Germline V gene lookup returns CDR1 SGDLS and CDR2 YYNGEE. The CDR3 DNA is TGTGCCAGCAGCGTCTTGGGACAGCTATCCACAGATACGCAGTATTTT. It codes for CASSVLGQLSTDTQYF.

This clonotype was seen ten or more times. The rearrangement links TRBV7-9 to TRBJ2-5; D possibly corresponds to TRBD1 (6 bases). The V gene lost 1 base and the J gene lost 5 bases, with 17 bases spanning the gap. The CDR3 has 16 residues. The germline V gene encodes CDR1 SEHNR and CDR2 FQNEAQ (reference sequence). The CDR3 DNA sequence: TGTGCCAGCAGCTTAGGACCCAGGGGATTTCACGAGACCCAGTACTTC. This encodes CASSLGPRGFHETQYF.

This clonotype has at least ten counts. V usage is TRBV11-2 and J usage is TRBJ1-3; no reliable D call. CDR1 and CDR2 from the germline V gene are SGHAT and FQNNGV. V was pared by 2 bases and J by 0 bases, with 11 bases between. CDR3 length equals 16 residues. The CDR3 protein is CASSLSERHSGNTIYF. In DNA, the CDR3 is TGTGCCAGCAGCTTATCAGAGCGCCACTCTGGAAACACCATATATTTT.

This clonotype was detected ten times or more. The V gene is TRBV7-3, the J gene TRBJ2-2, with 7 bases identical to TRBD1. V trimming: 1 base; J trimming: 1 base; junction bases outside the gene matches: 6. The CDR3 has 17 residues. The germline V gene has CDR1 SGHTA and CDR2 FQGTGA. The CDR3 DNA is TGTGCCAGCAGCTTAAGCCCGGGGACAGTGAACACCGGGGAGCTGTTTTTT. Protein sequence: CASSLSPGTVNTGELFF.

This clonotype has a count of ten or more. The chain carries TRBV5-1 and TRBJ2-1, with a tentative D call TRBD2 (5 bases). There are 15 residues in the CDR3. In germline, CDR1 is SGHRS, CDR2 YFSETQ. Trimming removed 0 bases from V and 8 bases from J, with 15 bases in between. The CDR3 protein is CASSLVGTLRDEQFF. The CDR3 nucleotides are TGCGCCAGCAGCTTGGTGGGAACCCTGCGGGATGAGCAGTTCTTC.

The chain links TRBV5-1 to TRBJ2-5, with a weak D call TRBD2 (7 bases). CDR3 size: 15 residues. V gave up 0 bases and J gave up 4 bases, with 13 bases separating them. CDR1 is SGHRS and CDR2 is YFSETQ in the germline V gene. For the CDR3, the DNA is TGCGCCAGCAGCTTGGCCGGCGGGGGCAGAGAGACCCAGTACTTC. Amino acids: CASSLAGGGRETQYF.

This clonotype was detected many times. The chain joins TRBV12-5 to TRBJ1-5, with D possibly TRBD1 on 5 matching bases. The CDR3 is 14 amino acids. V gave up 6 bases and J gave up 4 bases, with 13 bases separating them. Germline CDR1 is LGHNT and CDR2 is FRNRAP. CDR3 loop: CASGIGGRNQPQHF. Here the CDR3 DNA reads TGTGCTAGTGGCATCGGGGGTAGAAATCAGCCCCAGCATTTT.

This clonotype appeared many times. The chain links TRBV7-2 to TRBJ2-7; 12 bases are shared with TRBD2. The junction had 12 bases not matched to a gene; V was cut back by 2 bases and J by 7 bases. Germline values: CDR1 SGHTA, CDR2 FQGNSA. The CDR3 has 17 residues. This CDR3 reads CASSLSLLAGGYREQYF. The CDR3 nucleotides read TGTGCCAGCAGCTTATCCCTACTAGCGGGGGGTTATAGGGAGCAGTACTTC.